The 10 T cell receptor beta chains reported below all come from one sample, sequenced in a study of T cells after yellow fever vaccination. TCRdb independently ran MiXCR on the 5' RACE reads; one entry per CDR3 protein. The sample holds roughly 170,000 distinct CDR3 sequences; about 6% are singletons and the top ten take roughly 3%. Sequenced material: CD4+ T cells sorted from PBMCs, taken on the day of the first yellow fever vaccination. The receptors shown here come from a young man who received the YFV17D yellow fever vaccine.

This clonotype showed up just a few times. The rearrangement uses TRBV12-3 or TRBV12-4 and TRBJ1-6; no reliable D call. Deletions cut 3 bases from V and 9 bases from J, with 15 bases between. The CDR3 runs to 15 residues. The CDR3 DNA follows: TGTGCCAGCAGTTTCTTCCGGCAGTATCCTTCACCCCTCCACTTT. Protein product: CASSFFRQYPSPLHF.

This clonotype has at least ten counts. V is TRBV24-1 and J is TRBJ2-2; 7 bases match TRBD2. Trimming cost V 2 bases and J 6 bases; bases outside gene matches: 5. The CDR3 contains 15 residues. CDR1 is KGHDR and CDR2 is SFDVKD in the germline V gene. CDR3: CATSDYAAGAGELFF. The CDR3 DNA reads TGTGCCACCAGTGATTATGCGGCGGGGGCCGGGGAGCTGTTTTTT.

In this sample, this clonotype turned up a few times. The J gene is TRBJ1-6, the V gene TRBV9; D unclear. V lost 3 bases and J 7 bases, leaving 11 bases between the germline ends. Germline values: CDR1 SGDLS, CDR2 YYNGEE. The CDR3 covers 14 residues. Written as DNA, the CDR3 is TGTGCCAGCAGCGCCTTTACAGAGAATTCACCCCTCCACTTT. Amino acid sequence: CASSAFTENSPLHF.

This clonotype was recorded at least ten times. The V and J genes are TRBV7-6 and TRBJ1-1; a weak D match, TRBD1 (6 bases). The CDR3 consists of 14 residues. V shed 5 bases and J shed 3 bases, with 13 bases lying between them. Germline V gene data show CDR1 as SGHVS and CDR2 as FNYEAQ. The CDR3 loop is CASSGGPGYTEAFF. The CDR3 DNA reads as TGTGCCAGCAGCGGGGGCCCAGGCTACACTGAAGCTTTCTTT.

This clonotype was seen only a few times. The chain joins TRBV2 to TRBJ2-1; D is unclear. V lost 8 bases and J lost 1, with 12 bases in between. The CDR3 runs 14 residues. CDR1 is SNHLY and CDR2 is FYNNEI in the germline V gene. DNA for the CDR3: TGTGCCAGCCCCAGCCTAAATTCCTACAATGAGCAGTTCTTC. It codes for CASPSLNSYNEQFF.

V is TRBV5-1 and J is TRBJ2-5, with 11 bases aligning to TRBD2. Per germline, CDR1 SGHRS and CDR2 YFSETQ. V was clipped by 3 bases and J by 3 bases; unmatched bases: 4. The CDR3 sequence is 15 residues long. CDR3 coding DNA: TGCGCCAGCAGCTATAGCGGGGGGGGAGAAGAGACCCAGTACTTC. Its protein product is CASSYSGGGEETQYF.

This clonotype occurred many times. CDR3 in amino acids: CASRRYRLDPTDTQYF. The DNA for the CDR3 is TGTGCCAGCAGGCGCTATCGGTTGGACCCCACAGATACGCAGTATTTT. V usage is TRBV7-9 and J usage is TRBJ2-3; unclear D gene. The germline gives CDR1 SEHNR, CDR2 FQNEAQ (reference sequence). The V and J ends lost 6 bases and 2 bases respectively, with 18 bases between them. There are 16 residues in the CDR3.

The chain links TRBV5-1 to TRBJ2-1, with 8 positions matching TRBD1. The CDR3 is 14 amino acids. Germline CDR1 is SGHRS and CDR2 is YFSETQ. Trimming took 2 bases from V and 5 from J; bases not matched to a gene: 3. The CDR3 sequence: CASSLWDRNNEQFF. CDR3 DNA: TGCGCCAGCAGCTTATGGGACAGGAACAATGAGCAGTTCTTC.

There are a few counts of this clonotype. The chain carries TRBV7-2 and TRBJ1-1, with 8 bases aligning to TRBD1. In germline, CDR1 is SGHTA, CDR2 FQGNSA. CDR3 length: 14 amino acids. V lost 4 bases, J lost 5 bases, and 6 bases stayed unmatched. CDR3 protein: CASSSQGAQTEAFF. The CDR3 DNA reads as TGTGCCAGCAGCTCCCAGGGGGCGCAGACTGAAGCTTTCTTT. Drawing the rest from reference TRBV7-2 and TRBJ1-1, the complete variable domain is GAGVSQSPSNKVTEKGKDVELRCDPISGHTALYWYRQSLGQGLEFLIYFQGNSAPDKSGLPSDRFSAERTGGSVSTLTIQRTQQEDSAVYLCASSSQGAQTEAFFGQGTRLTVV.

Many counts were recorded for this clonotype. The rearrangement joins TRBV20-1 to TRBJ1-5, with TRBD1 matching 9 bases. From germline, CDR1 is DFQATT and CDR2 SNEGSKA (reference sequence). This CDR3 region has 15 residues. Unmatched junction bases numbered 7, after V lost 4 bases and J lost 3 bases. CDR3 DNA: TGCAGTGCTACCGATACAGGGGGCTACAATCAGCCCCAGCATTTT. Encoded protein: CSATDTGGYNQPQHF.